This T cell receptor beta chain was observed in a study of cytomegalovirus exposure and HLA in healthy donors. Study details: Among about 200 million T cells, an earlier analysis found roughly 120 million unique TCR beta sequences. Study-wide results and limits: CMV serostatus was the sole immune exposure information available. A later analysis found most CMV-associated TCR beta chains apparently HLA-restricted.

The germline V gene has CDR1 SNHLY and CDR2 FYNNEI. Trimming took off 6 bases at V and 3 bases at J, with 20 bases between the two ends. The CDR3 spans 16 residues. Despite likely unrecorded immune exposures, the donors were nominally healthy at the time of sampling. As regards this clone: Its target is not known.

Primers included in the PCR were 60 Vbeta and 13 Jbeta primers. The method was immunoSEQ multiplex PCR; TCRdb's version includes in-frame clones alone and lacks a portion of them. Here the sample spans around 140,000 clones, approximately 8.9% being singletons. J is TRBJ1-2 and V is TRBV2; D perhaps matches TRBD1 (5 bases). The source is a woman aged 40 to 55 in good health and CMV-seropositive. The specimen sequenced was PBMCs. The CDR3 loop is CASRRAPGGWDYGYTF. DNA for the CDR3: TGTGCCAGCAGGAGAGCCCCGGGGGGATGGGACTATGGCTACACCTTC.